One and the same sample provided the 10 T cell receptor beta chains below, sequenced in a study of T cells in women clearing cervical HPV infection (dated 2018 in TCRdb). Libraries were built with the immunoSEQ multiplex PCR assay. TCRdb took over this immuneACCESS table, retaining in-frame rearrangements with V and J assigned. Such tables are incomplete; in checked studies, under half of the missing clones stem from an unresolved V gene, and the remainder is unexplained. This sample's clone table shows approximately 30,000 clones. The ten largest clones capture around 4% of the sample. The specimen sequenced was blood buffy coat. The receptors were gathered from a woman aged 18 to 75 with a cervical HPV16 infection that either progressed to CIN3+ or cleared (not recorded which).

On this clone itself: The CDR3 goes on 3 residues after the read ends, and that part is filled in from the germline J gene. The V and J genes are TRBV20-1 and TRBJ2-2; TRBD1 might be the D (6 bases). CDR3 length: 12 residues. Germline values: CDR1 DFQATT, CDR2 SNEGSKA (reference sequence). The V gene lost 6 bases and the J gene lost 3 bases, with 8 bases spanning the gap. The covered CDR3 bases are TGCAGTGCCCCAGGGGACACCGGGGAG. Translation: CSAPGDTGE. The full CDR3 reads CSAPGDTGELFF.

Comments on this clone: The read ends 3 residues before the CDR3 terminus; that terminus is restored from the germline J gene. The chain is built from TRBV11-2 and TRBJ1-2; no firm D call. This CDR3 has 14 amino acids. From germline, CDR1 is SGHAT and CDR2 FQNNGV. The part of the CDR3 DNA that was read is TGTGCCAGCAGCTTACTTTCCGTATCCTACGAC. It yields the protein CASSLLSVSYD. The complete CDR3 protein is CASSLLSVSYDYTF.

As regards this clone: The read ends 3 residues before the CDR3 terminus; that terminus is restored from the germline J gene. V is TRBV5-1 and J is TRBJ2-2; 7 bases match TRBD1. This CDR3 region has 15 residues. The germline V gene encodes CDR1 SGHRS and CDR2 YFSETQ. This CDR3 is CASSSGTVHNEKLFF. The DNA read from the CDR3 is TGCGCCAGCAGCTCCGGGACAGTGCATAATGAAAAG. The full variable domain, completed using reference TRBV5-1 and TRBJ2-2, is KAGVTQTPRYLIKTRGQQVTLSCSPISGHRSVSWYQQTPGQGLQFLFEYFSETQRNKGNFPGRFSGRQFSNSRSEMNVSTLELGDSALYLCASSSGTVHNEKLFFGEGSRLTVL.

Comments on this clone: The CDR3 extends 3 residues past the end of the read, so its final part is completed from the germline J gene. The chain combines TRBV5-1 with TRBJ2-3; TRBD2 matches at 13 bases. V shed 4 bases, J shed 3 bases, and the junction held 5 bases outside the gene matches. The CDR3 length is 16 residues. Germline CDR1 reads SGHRS; CDR2 reads YFSETQ. The DNA read from the CDR3 is TGCGCCAGCAGCCCCCCGGGACTAGCGGGGACAGATACG. It yields the protein CASSPPGLAGTDT. The CDR3 reads in full as CASSPPGLAGTDTQYF.

Concerning this clone: The read comes to an end 3 residues before the CDR3 does, leaving the germline J gene to fill in the end. The J gene is TRBJ2-7, the V gene TRBV7-3; 9 bases map to TRBD1. V lost 5 bases and J lost 3; bases outside the gene matches: 11. This CDR3 contains 16 residues. CDR1 is SGHTA and CDR2 is FQGTGA in the germline V gene. Here the CDR3 reads CASSPNGGTGLYEQYF. CDR3 DNA (partial): TGTGCCAGCAGCCCTAATGGCGGGACAGGGCTCTACGAG.

Note on this clone: The read ends 3 residues shy of where the CDR3 ends; the end is completed using the germline J gene. The V and J genes are TRBV5-6 and TRBJ2-7, with D hard to call. V was trimmed by 4 bases and J by 2 bases, leaving 7 bases between them. Germline V lookup: CDR1 SGHDT, CDR2 YYEEEE. The CDR3 is 12 amino acids. CDR3: CASSNYPYEQYF. Incomplete CDR3 DNA: TGTGCCAGCAGCAACTACCCCTACGAG.

To note about this clone: Read data end 3 residues before the CDR3 end; the end is taken from the germline J gene. The J gene is TRBJ2-5, the V gene TRBV5-1, with 8 bases lining up with TRBD1. The V gene's germline CDR1 is SGHRS and CDR2 YFSETQ. Germline trimming cut 0 bases from V and 1 base from J; bases unmatched to any gene: 5. The CDR3 is 16 amino acids. The CDR3 loop is CASSLASDRAQETQYF. Partial CDR3 DNA: TGCGCCAGCAGCTTGGCCTCGGACAGGGCCCAAGAGACC.

As to this clone: With the read ending 3 residues before the CDR3 end, the germline J gene is used to fill in that end. This chain uses TRBV19 with TRBJ2-1; D gene unclear. The CDR3 spans 17 residues. V was shortened by 3 bases and J by 7 bases, with 22 bases between the two germline ends. The germline CDR1 and CDR2 sequences are LNHDA and SQIVND (reference sequence). CDR3 bases read: TGTGCCAGTAGTATTAACGGTAGGGCCGCCGCTGGGAATGAG. Protein: CASSINGRAAAGNE. The whole CDR3 reads CASSINGRAAAGNEQFF.

As for this clone: The read comes to an end 3 residues before the CDR3 does, leaving the germline J gene to fill in the end. V is TRBV20-1 and J is TRBJ2-5, with D uncertain. This CDR3 has 16 residues. CDR1 is DFQATT, CDR2 SNEGSKA, per germline (reference sequence). V lost 0 bases and J 2 bases, leaving 16 bases between the germline ends. The sequenced part of the CDR3 DNA is TGCAGTGCTAGAGATTCGTCGCGAACTATACAAGAGACC. This translates into CSARDSSRTIQET. Given in full, the CDR3 is CSARDSSRTIQETQYF.

On this clone: The read ends 3 residues before the CDR3 terminus; that terminus is restored from the germline J gene. This rearrangement joins TRBV7-2 to TRBJ1-2; unclear D gene. The CDR3 spans 13 residues. Germline CDR1 SGHTA, CDR2 FQGNSA. Here the CDR3 reads CASSQPSTDTYTF. The CDR3 bases that were read are TGTGCCAGCAGCCAACCTAGCACAGATACC.